Below are 9 T cell receptor beta chains sequenced from a single sample in a study of vaccination and CD4 T cells after COVID-19. What these receptors recognize is not known. Treatment reported: approximately nine-day PBMC culture with coronavirus spike peptide pools or control peptides (ViraFEST assay). Cultured CD4+ T-cell DNA underwent Oncomine TCR Beta short-read sequencing. A single record per CDR3 protein comes from TCRdb applying MiXCR to the PCR reads. Of about 9,100 distinct CDR3 sequences listed, under 80% are singletons. Source material: CD4+ T cells from blood, cultured in vitro. Receptors were obtained from a human donor who had recovered from COVID-19.

The chain has TRBV6-1 and TRBJ2-7; the match to TRBD2 covers 9 bases. The V gene's germline CDR1 is MNHNS and CDR2 SASEGT. The V and J ends lost 6 bases and 12 bases, in that order; junction bases with no gene match: 9. This CDR3 region has 12 residues. In nucleotides, the CDR3 is TGTGCCAGCAGGGAGCCGGGACTAGCTTGGTACTTC. This encodes CASREPGLAWYF.

Within the sample, this clonotype is medium-sized. The chain combines TRBV6-1 with TRBJ1-1; possibly TRBD1 for D (5 bases). The germline V gene encodes CDR1 MNHNS and CDR2 SASEGT. The CDR3 runs to 12 residues. Trimming removed 8 bases from V and 5 bases from J, with 12 bases in between. The CDR3 loop is CASGGGSTEAFF. CDR3 bases: TGTGCCAGCGGTGGGGGGAGTACTGAAGCTTTCTTT.

This clonotype came up a few times. The chain employs TRBV10-1 and TRBJ2-3, with unresolved D. The V end was cut by 0 bases, the J end by 2 bases, with 9 bases between. The CDR3 totals 15 residues. CDR1 WNHNN and CDR2 SYGVQD come from the germline V gene (reference sequence). The CDR3 DNA sequence: TGCGCCAGCAGTGAGTCGAGCAGAATCACAGATACGCAGTATTTT. It yields the protein CASSESSRITDTQYF.

The V gene is TRBV11-3, the J gene TRBJ2-7; 7 nucleotides agree with TRBD2. This CDR3 has 15 amino acids. The germline gives CDR1 SGHNT, CDR2 YENEEA. After removal of 2 bases from V and 2 bases from J, the junction contained 6 bases not matched to a gene. CDR3 DNA sequence: TGTGCCAGCAGCTTATACGCTAGCGGAGCCTACGAGCAGTACTTC. It specifies CASSLYASGAYEQYF.

Of note for this clonotype: One end of the junction fails to match germline, which may point to a read error. The chain uses TRBV7-3 and TRBJ2-1; 8 bases line up with TRBD1. The CDR3 has 13 amino acids. Germline-derived CDR1 and CDR2 are SGHTA and FQGTGA. The CDR3 here is CASSLSRDRPLIF. The CDR3 region has the DNA TGTGCCAGCAGCTTATCCCGGGACAGGCCATTGATCTTC.

This chain uses TRBV10-1 with TRBJ1-3; D remains unclear. Trimming took 4 bases from V and 0 from J, leaving 4 bases between them. Germline assignment: CDR1 WNHNN and CDR2 SYGVQD (reference sequence). The CDR3 spans 13 residues. CDR3 nucleotide sequence: TGCGCCAGCAGTGCGAGCTCTGGAAACACCATATATTTT. Protein sequence: CASSASSGNTIYF.

This clonotype has just one count. The rearrangement joins TRBV6-2 or TRBV6-3 to TRBJ2-7; 7 bases are shared with TRBD2. The germline V gene has CDR1 MNHEY and CDR2 SVGEGT. This CDR3 is built from 13 residues. V was pared by 8 bases and J by 5 bases, with 9 bases of the junction left unmatched. The CDR3 nucleotides are TGTGCCAGCCGAACCAGCGGGGAAAACGAGCAGTACTTC. Residues: CASRTSGENEQYF.

CDR3 loop: CSAAPGTGQETQYF. The CDR3 nucleotides are TGCAGTGCCGCCCCCGGGACGGGTCAAGAGACCCAGTACTTC. The chain recombines TRBV20-1 with TRBJ2-5, with D tentatively TRBD1 or TRBD2 (5 bases each). This CDR3 is 14 amino acids long. Germline V CDR1 and CDR2: DFQATT, SNEGSKA (reference sequence). The ends were cut back, 6 bases at V and 2 bases at J, with 16 bases in the middle.

A few counts support this clonotype. The chain carries TRBV6-2 or TRBV6-3 and TRBJ1-2, with no clear D. CDR1 and CDR2 (germline): MNHEY, SVGEGT. The CDR3 is 15 amino acids. The germline V and J ends were trimmed by 2 bases and 0 bases, with 10 bases remaining between them. This CDR3 reads CASSYAGLANYGYTF. The CDR3 DNA follows: TGTGCCAGCAGTTACGCTGGGTTAGCTAACTATGGCTACACCTTC.